The 21 T cell receptor beta chains reported below all come from one sample, sequenced in a study of blood T cell repertoires in COVID-19. The repertoire was sequenced with immunoSEQ multiplex PCR; TCRdb's copy has only in-frame clones and lacks some. Of approximately 430,000 clones in the sample, approximately 90% were seen once. The specimen was peripheral blood. The origin of the receptors is a woman in her twenties or thirties with active or convalescent COVID-19.

The chain uses TRBV9 and TRBJ2-1; 7 nucleotides agree with TRBD1. Germline V gene lookup returns CDR1 SGDLS and CDR2 YYNGEE. This CDR3 region has 15 residues. With 3 bases clipped from V and 9 bases from J, the junction kept 12 bases outside the gene matches. DNA of the CDR3: TGTGCCAGCAGCGAGACAGGGAGCGGTGACACTGAGCAGTTCTTC. Protein sequence: CASSETGSGDTEQFF.

This chain connects TRBV20-1 to TRBJ2-3; D might be TRBD2 (5 bases). Germline V gene data show CDR1 as DFQATT and CDR2 as SNEGSKA (reference sequence). The length of the CDR3 is 15 residues. Trimming shortened V by 3 bases and J by 2 bases, and 15 bases separated the two germline ends. CDR3 in DNA: TGCAGTGCTAGTAGTCTAGCTCCTTACACAGATACGCAGTATTTT. Protein product: CSASSLAPYTDTQYF.

The chain combines TRBV5-1 with TRBJ2-2; the D gene is possibly TRBD2 (5 bases). CDR1 and CDR2 from the germline V gene are SGHRS and YFSETQ. V was shortened by 1 base and J by 4 bases, with 14 bases between the two germline ends. The CDR3 covers 16 residues. CDR3 sequence: CASSLSWESGTGELFF. The CDR3 nucleotides read TGCGCCAGCAGCTTGTCGTGGGAGTCCGGCACCGGGGAGCTGTTTTTT.

The V gene is TRBV9, the J gene TRBJ2-5; 12 nucleotides match TRBD2. J was trimmed by 2 bases and V by 0 bases; bases with no gene match: 8. CDR1 and CDR2 (germline): SGDLS, YYNGEE. The CDR3 runs 18 residues. The DNA of the CDR3 is TGTGCCAGCAGCGTAGAGGCTTGGCTAGCGGGAGGGCAAGAGACCCAGTACTTC. Its protein product is CASSVEAWLAGGQETQYF.

V and J are TRBV13 and TRBJ2-1, with D perhaps TRBD2 (6 bases). Per the germline V gene, CDR1 is PRHDT and CDR2 is FYEKMQ (reference sequence). V was shortened by 5 bases and J by 2 bases, with 16 bases between the two germline ends. The CDR3 totals 16 residues. The CDR3 DNA is TGTGCCAGCAGCGCGCGGGGACGGAGGCCCTACAATGAGCAGTTCTTC. Protein: CASSARGRRPYNEQFF.

This chain connects TRBV5-1 to TRBJ1-1, with TRBD1 matching 7 bases. CDR1 is SGHRS, CDR2 YFSETQ, per germline. The ends lost 4 bases at V and 8 bases at J; junction bases unmatched: 20. CDR3 length equals 17 residues. The CDR3 DNA sequence: TGCGCCAGCAGCCCGGAAGGTTTAGACAGGGAGAGAGGAGAAGCTTTCTTT. As protein: CASSPEGLDRERGEAFF.

This sequence joins TRBV4-2 and TRBJ2-7; the D gene is possibly TRBD2 (5 bases). CDR3 length equals 15 residues. Per germline, CDR1 LGHNA and CDR2 YNFKEQ. With 0 bases removed from V and 4 bases from J, the gap between germline ends came to 13 bases. CDR3 DNA sequence: TGTGCCAGCAGCCAAGATCGTGGAGGTACATACGAGCAGTACTTC. Encoded protein: CASSQDRGGTYEQYF.

This clone was detected once. The V and J genes are TRBV18 and TRBJ2-4; TRBD1 might be the D (6 bases). The length of the CDR3 is 15 residues. Trimming shortened V by 3 bases and J by 8 bases, and 17 bases separated the two germline ends. Germline V gives CDR1 KGHSH, CDR2 LQKENI. The CDR3 bases are TGTGCCAGCTCACCCCAAACAGGGTCCTGGGACATTCAGTACTTC. Its translation: CASSPQTGSWDIQYF.

The DNA for the CDR3 is TGTGCCAGCAGCTTGACAGGTCAGACCGGGGAGCTGTTTTTT. Translated, it gives CASSLTGQTGELFF. The chain carries TRBV7-9 and TRBJ2-2; maybe TRBD1 (6 bases). The germline CDR1 and CDR2 sequences are SEHNR and FQNEAQ (reference sequence). The CDR3 spans 14 residues. Trimming shortened V by 3 bases and J by 5 bases, and 10 bases separated the two germline ends.

The chain combines TRBV19 with TRBJ2-5, with D uncertain. The length of the CDR3 is 14 residues. Germline V gene sequence: CDR1 LNHDA, CDR2 SQIVND (reference sequence). Between the trimmed V and J ends, which lost 5 bases and 7 bases, there was a span of 17 bases. CDR3 DNA sequence: TGTGCCAGTAGTTCCCTCGCCTCGGGTGGGACCCAGTACTTC. This sequence encodes CASSSLASGGTQYF.

The chain recombines TRBV4-1 with TRBJ1-2; TRBD1 matches 8 bases. The CDR3 runs to 16 residues. V lost 4 bases, J lost 9 bases, and 16 bases stayed unmatched. Per germline, CDR1 MGHRA and CDR2 YSYEKL. Written as DNA, the CDR3 is TGCGCCAGCAGCCCCGATGGGACAGGCCGTTCGGAGAGCTACACCTTC. The encoded protein is CASSPDGTGRSESYTF.

There are a few counts of this clone. This chain joins TRBV4-1 and TRBJ1-2, with TRBD1 matching over 9 bases. The CDR3 contains 17 residues. The germline V gene has CDR1 MGHRA and CDR2 YSYEKL. Trimming removed 3 bases from V and 1 base from J; junction bases left unmatched: 9. The CDR3 sequence is CASSQPGQGGYNYGYTF. As DNA, the CDR3 is TGCGCCAGCAGCCAGCCGGGACAGGGCGGTTATAACTATGGCTACACCTTC.

The chain recombines TRBV5-1 with TRBJ2-3; 8 nucleotides match TRBD1. The ends lost 5 bases at V and 2 bases at J; junction bases unmatched: 4. The CDR3 covers 14 residues. The V gene's germline CDR1 is SGHRS and CDR2 YFSETQ. The CDR3 DNA is TGCGCCAGCAGATGGACAGGGACCACAGATACGCAGTATTTT. Encoded protein: CASRWTGTTDTQYF.

This chain's CDR3 is CASRSPGQGRSGYTF. The CDR3 nucleotides are TGTGCCAGCAGGTCGCCGGGACAGGGACGGAGCGGCTACACCTTC. The rearrangement joins TRBV28 to TRBJ1-2, with 9 bases fitting TRBD1. Germline V CDR1 and CDR2: MDHEN, SYDVKM. V trimming: 6 bases; J trimming: 8 bases; junction bases outside the gene matches: 13. The CDR3 is 15 amino acids.

There are a few counts of this clone. The J gene is TRBJ1-4, the V gene TRBV3-1 (or the pseudogene TRBV3-2); TRBD1 matches at 7 bases. V gave up 4 bases and J gave up 8 bases; unmatched junction bases: 16. Germline assignment: CDR1 LGHDT and CDR2 YNNKEL (reference sequence). The CDR3 is made up of 17 amino acids. CDR3 coding DNA: TGTGCCAGCAGCCGACGACAGGGTAACAGTTTGCGGGAAAAACTGTTTTTT. It codes for CASSRRQGNSLREKLFF.

In this sample, this clone turned up once. The V and J genes are TRBV5-1 and TRBJ2-3; 7 bases align to TRBD2. V trimming: 3 bases; J trimming: 1 base; junction bases outside the gene matches: 8. Germline V gene sequence: CDR1 SGHRS, CDR2 YFSETQ. This CDR3 has 16 residues. CDR3 in amino acids: CASSSVAGSGTDTQYF. The CDR3 DNA follows: TGCGCCAGCAGCTCGGTAGCGGGCTCCGGCACAGATACGCAGTATTTT.

This rearrangement joins TRBV28 to TRBJ2-7; D may be TRBD2 (5 bases). This CDR3 contains 14 residues. V was clipped by 6 bases and J by 2 bases, with 14 bases between them. CDR1 and CDR2 (germline): MDHEN, SYDVKM. CDR3 amino acids: CASSPQRTPYEQYF. The CDR3 DNA sequence: TGTGCCAGCAGCCCTCAGCGGACCCCCTACGAGCAGTACTTC.

V and J are TRBV20-1 and TRBJ2-7, with a possible D match to TRBD1 (5 bases). V was cut by 6 bases and J by 3 bases, with 6 bases left in between. Germline values: CDR1 DFQATT, CDR2 SNEGSKA (reference sequence). This CDR3 spans 10 amino acids. DNA for the CDR3: TGCAGTGCCCAGGGCTACGAGCAGTACTTC. It encodes CSAQGYEQYF.

The chain employs TRBV10-3 and TRBJ2-2, with 7 bases fitting TRBD1. Germline lookup yields CDR1 ENHRY and CDR2 SYGVKD. The V segment lost 3 bases and the J segment 2 bases; nucleotides outside the gene matches: 9. CDR3 length: 17 amino acids. The CDR3 DNA reads as TGTGCCATCAGTGACCTCGACAGGGTCGTAAACACCGGGGAGCTGTTTTTT. Translating it yields CAISDLDRVVNTGELFF.

This sequence joins TRBV3-1 (or the pseudogene TRBV3-2) and TRBJ2-5; tentatively, D is TRBD1 (5 bases). The germline gives CDR1 LGHDT, CDR2 YNNKEL (reference sequence). V lost 0 bases, J lost 4 bases, and 12 bases lay in between. This CDR3 is built from 15 residues. The CDR3 DNA reads as TGTGCCAGCAGCCAAGATAACAGGATGGGAGAGACCCAGTACTTC. This codes for CASSQDNRMGETQYF.

This clone has a count of ten or more. The chain couples TRBV9 to TRBJ1-4; maybe TRBD1 (5 bases). The V gene's germline CDR1 is SGDLS and CDR2 YYNGEE. Trimming stripped 0 bases from V and 7 bases from J, with 13 bases between. This CDR3 has 15 amino acids. The CDR3 loop is CASSVDGQGREKLFF. In DNA form, the CDR3 reads TGTGCCAGCAGCGTAGATGGTCAGGGTCGTGAAAAACTGTTTTTT.